The 13 T cell receptor beta chains reported below all come from one sample, sequenced in a study of T cells in Graves' hyperthyroidism and ophthalmopathy. TCR beta CDR3 region amplification was performed from RNA transcripts. During a first-round RT-PCR of the TCR CDR3, the HTBI primer set was used. Each CDR3 protein is one row after TCRdb ran MiXCR on the multiplex PCR reads. The sample carries a few hundred thousand distinct CDR3 sequences, roughly an eighth recorded once. What was sequenced was blood. These receptors originate from a young woman with Graves' hyperthyroidism.

This clonotype was seen at least ten times. The chain carries TRBV6-2 or TRBV6-3 and TRBJ2-7; D not resolved. Trimming took off 6 bases at V and 5 bases at J, with 8 bases between the two ends. The length of the CDR3 is 11 residues. Germline V gene data show CDR1 as MNHEY and CDR2 as SVGEGT. The CDR3 protein is CASRVRNEQYF. The CDR3 region has the DNA TGTGCCAGCAGAGTGAGGAACGAGCAGTACTTC.

This clonotype has just a few counts. The chain is built from TRBV27 and TRBJ2-1, with D perhaps assigned TRBD1 or TRBD2 (5 bases each). This CDR3 has 15 residues. In germline, CDR1 is MNHEY, CDR2 SMNVEV (reference sequence). The ends were cut back, 3 bases at V and 3 bases at J, with 12 bases in the middle. The CDR3 sequence: CASSFRDGGYNEQFF. In nucleotides, the CDR3 is TGTGCCAGCAGTTTTAGGGACGGAGGCTACAATGAGCAGTTCTTC.

This clonotype came up many times. V and J are TRBV27 and TRBJ2-5; 9 bases agree with TRBD1. The CDR3 length is 15 residues. CDR1 is MNHEY and CDR2 is SMNVEV in the germline V gene (reference sequence). V was clipped by 6 bases and J by 5 bases; unmatched bases: 10. The CDR3 DNA follows: TGTGCCAGCAGCAAGGGACAGGGATGGGAGGAGACCCAGTACTTC. This encodes CASSKGQGWEETQYF.

This clonotype has a count of ten or more. One end of the junction fails to match germline, which may point to a read error. The chain has TRBV7-7 and TRBJ2-5; TRBD2 is a possible D gene (5 bases). The CDR3 runs to 14 residues. In germline, CDR1 is SSHAT, CDR2 FNYEAQ (reference sequence). In DNA form, the CDR3 reads TGTGCTAGCAGCCCAAGCCCCGCGGGTCAGACCCAGTACTTC. Amino acids: CASSPSPAGQTQYF.

This clonotype came up many times. The chain recombines TRBV2 with TRBJ2-3; possibly TRBD2 for D (5 bases). CDR3 size: 15 residues. Germline V gene data show CDR1 as SNHLY and CDR2 as FYNNEI. The V gene lost 3 bases and the J gene lost 1 base, with 11 bases spanning the gap. As DNA, the CDR3 is TGTGCCAGCAGTGATATGGGGAGTGGCACAGATACGCAGTATTTT. Protein sequence: CASSDMGSGTDTQYF.

This clonotype was counted at least ten times. This rearrangement joins TRBV27 to TRBJ2-7; 10 nucleotides line up with TRBD1. This CDR3 spans 16 amino acids. The J segment lost 5 bases and the V segment lost 5 bases, leaving 12 bases of the junction unmatched. Germline lookup yields CDR1 MNHEY and CDR2 SMNVEV (reference sequence). The CDR3 DNA reads as TGTGCCAGCAGTCTTCGCGAAGGGACAGGGGAGCACGAGCAGTACTTC. Its protein is CASSLREGTGEHEQYF.

This chain links TRBV20-1 with TRBJ1-5; no definite D call. Germline CDR1 DFQATT, CDR2 SNEGSKA (reference sequence). The germline V and J ends were trimmed by 4 bases and 0 bases, with 13 bases remaining between them. This CDR3 has 15 residues. This CDR3 reads CSATSRAGSNQPQHF. The DNA of the CDR3 is TGCAGTGCTACGAGTAGAGCGGGTAGCAATCAGCCCCAGCATTTT.

This clonotype showed up many times. The chain joins TRBV7-2 to TRBJ2-7; D might be TRBD1 (5 bases). The CDR3 totals 13 residues. Germline lookup yields CDR1 SGHTA and CDR2 FQGNSA. V shed 2 bases and J shed 6 bases, with 11 bases lying between them. DNA of the CDR3: TGTGCCAGCAGCTTATTCCAGGGTGCCGAGCAGTACTTC. It encodes CASSLFQGAEQYF.

This sequence joins TRBV6-5 and TRBJ1-4; 10 positions agree with TRBD1. The CDR3 loop spans 16 amino acids. J was trimmed by 8 bases and V by 0 bases; bases with no gene match: 6. Germline CDR1 MNHEY, CDR2 SVGAGI. The CDR3 loop reads CASSYSGLGQGEKLFF. The CDR3 bases are TGTGCCAGCAGTTACTCGGGGCTGGGACAGGGGGAAAAACTGTTTTTT.

This clonotype was picked up many times. The rearrangement links TRBV28 to TRBJ2-5; no clear D gene. V was pared by 3 bases and J by 7 bases, with 6 bases between. The germline V gene encodes CDR1 MDHEN and CDR2 SYDVKM. The CDR3 loop spans 11 amino acids. The CDR3, as DNA: TGTGCCAGCAGTTTTTATGGGACCCAGTACTTC. Its protein is CASSFYGTQYF. Full variable domain (missing parts from reference TRBV28 and TRBJ2-5): DVKVTQSSRYLVKRTGEKVFLECVQDMDHENMFWYRQDPGLGLRLIYFSYDVKMKEKGDIPEGYSVSREKKERFSLILESASTNQTSMYLCASSFYGTQYFGPGTRLLVL.

A few counts support this clonotype. V gene TRBV28 combines with J gene TRBJ2-1; 8 bases fit TRBD2. This CDR3 has 15 residues. V lost 4 bases to trimming and J lost 4 bases; unmatched junction nucleotides: 6. CDR1 MDHEN and CDR2 SYDVKM come from the germline V gene. The CDR3 is CASSSILAVYNEQFF. CDR3 DNA sequence: TGTGCCAGCAGTTCAATACTAGCGGTTTACAATGAGCAGTTCTTC. Full variable domain (missing parts from reference TRBV28 and TRBJ2-1): DVKVTQSSRYLVKRTGEKVFLECVQDMDHENMFWYRQDPGLGLRLIYFSYDVKMKEKGDIPEGYSVSREKKERFSLILESASTNQTSMYLCASSSILAVYNEQFFGPGTRLTVL.

The chain carries TRBV28 and TRBJ1-2; D not certain. Germline CDR1 reads MDHEN; CDR2 reads SYDVKM. Trimming cost V 8 bases and J 4 bases, with 11 bases left between them. The CDR3 is 12 residues long. This chain's CDR3 is CASGAGLYGYTF. The CDR3 DNA reads as TGTGCCAGCGGAGCCGGGCTCTATGGCTACACCTTC.

The sample holds many counts of this clonotype. The chain is built from TRBV11-3 and TRBJ1-1; D not certain. The CDR3 runs to 12 residues. Per the germline V gene, CDR1 is SGHNT and CDR2 is YENEEA. V dropped 5 bases and J dropped 2 bases, with 6 bases sitting between them. CDR3 sequence reads: CASSHGNTEAFF. As DNA, the CDR3 is TGTGCCAGCAGCCATGGAAACACTGAAGCTTTCTTT.